Listed below are T cell receptor beta chains from one sample, sequenced in a study of CD8 T cells in Susac syndrome. TCRdb itself ran the immunoSEQ multiplex PCR reads through MiXCR, one entry per CDR3 protein. The sample lists over 350,000 distinct CDR3 sequences, roughly 85% occurring once. What was sequenced was CD8+ T cells from PBMCs. Receptor source: a human donor with multiple sclerosis. Each CDR3 is given with its conserved first and last residue. The order of the fields is V gene, J gene, D gene, clone size, CDR3 DNA, CDR3 protein. A D gene is named only where the DNA matches it firmly. Size values are once, few and many counts, or a class for expanded clones, and some rows have none.

v_call: TRBV2
j_call: TRBJ2-6
d_call: NA
clone_size: NA
cdr3_nt: TGTGCCAGCAGCGAAAGGGGGGCAGATGGGGCCAACGTCCTGACTTTC
cdr3_aa: CASSERGADGANVLTF

v_call: TRBV5-1
j_call: TRBJ2-4
d_call: NA
clone_size: NA
cdr3_nt: TGCGCCAGCAGCTTGGGGTACCGGGACAAAAACATTCAGTACTTC
cdr3_aa: CASSLGYRDKNIQYF

v_call: TRBV19
j_call: TRBJ2-7
d_call: NA
clone_size: few
cdr3_nt: TGTGCCAGTAGTTCGGGACAACCCTACGAGCAGTACTTC
cdr3_aa: CASSSGQPYEQYF

v_call: TRBV20-1
j_call: TRBJ2-1
d_call: TRBD1
clone_size: once
cdr3_nt: TGCAGTGCTTCTATACTGTCGGACAGGGGCGAACACAATGAGCAGTTCTTC
cdr3_aa: CSASILSDRGEHNEQFF

v_call: TRBV23-1
j_call: TRBJ2-1
d_call: TRBD1
clone_size: once
cdr3_nt: TGCGCCATTAGGGGACAGGGAACGAATGAGCAGTTCTTC
cdr3_aa: CAIRGQGTNEQFF

v_call: TRBV5-1
j_call: TRBJ2-7
d_call: TRBD1
clone_size: NA
cdr3_nt: TGCGCCAGCAGCTTCGACAGGGGGCTTCCCTACGAGCAGTACTTC
cdr3_aa: CASSFDRGLPYEQYF

v_call: TRBV10-3
j_call: TRBJ1-1
d_call: NA
clone_size: NA
cdr3_nt: TGTGCCATCAGTGGACAAGAAGCGGCCCGTGCTCAAGCTTTCTTT
cdr3_aa: CAISGQEAARAQAFF

v_call: TRBV6-6
j_call: TRBJ2-2
d_call: NA
clone_size: once
cdr3_nt: TGTGCCAGCAGTCCCCCCGGGTCAGCAGGCGGGGAGCTGTTTTTT
cdr3_aa: CASSPPGSAGGELFF

v_call: TRBV19
j_call: TRBJ2-1
d_call: TRBD2
clone_size: NA
cdr3_nt: TGTGCCAGTAGGTCGACGGGGGGATATTACAATGAGCAGTTCTTC
cdr3_aa: CASRSTGGYYNEQFF

v_call: TRBV12-3/TRBV12-4
j_call: TRBJ1-2
d_call: NA
clone_size: NA
cdr3_nt: TGTGCCAGCAGTTTGAGCACCTCAGAGGACTACACCTTC
cdr3_aa: CASSLSTSEDYTF

v_call: TRBV27
j_call: TRBJ2-1
d_call: TRBD1
clone_size: NA
cdr3_nt: TGTGCCAGCAGCAGACGATCCGGGACAGAAATCTACAATGAGCAGTTCTTC
cdr3_aa: CASSRRSGTEIYNEQFF

v_call: TRBV6-5
j_call: TRBJ2-7
d_call: NA
clone_size: NA
cdr3_nt: TGTGCCAGCAGTTACCACCAGGGAAGGTACGAGCAGTACTTC
cdr3_aa: CASSYHQGRYEQYF

v_call: TRBV9
j_call: TRBJ2-1
d_call: NA
clone_size: NA
cdr3_nt: TGTGCCAGCAGCCCTTGGAAGACCCGAGGCAATGAGCAGTTCTTC
cdr3_aa: CASSPWKTRGNEQFF

v_call: TRBV27
j_call: TRBJ1-1
d_call: NA
clone_size: NA
cdr3_nt: TGTGCCAGCAGTTTAGATGGGGCAGTCATGAACACTGAAGCTTTCTTT
cdr3_aa: CASSLDGAVMNTEAFF

v_call: TRBV29-1
j_call: TRBJ2-1
d_call: NA
clone_size: once
cdr3_nt: TGCAGCGTTGTTACGGGAGCTCCCTACAATGAGCAGTTCTTC
cdr3_aa: CSVVTGAPYNEQFF

v_call: TRBV24-1
j_call: TRBJ2-6
d_call: TRBD1
clone_size: NA
cdr3_nt: TGTGCCACCAGTGACCCGGACAGGGGGCGTTCTGGGGCCAACGTCCTGACTTTC
cdr3_aa: CATSDPDRGRSGANVLTF

v_call: TRBV7-8
j_call: TRBJ2-7
d_call: TRBD2
clone_size: once
cdr3_nt: TGTGCCAGCAGCCTGGGACTAGCTGAAAGCTCCTACGAGCAGTACTTC
cdr3_aa: CASSLGLAESSYEQYF

v_call: TRBV6-5
j_call: TRBJ2-3
d_call: NA
clone_size: once
cdr3_nt: TGTGCCAGCAGTACCCGGACAGATACGCAGTATTTT
cdr3_aa: CASSTRTDTQYF

v_call: TRBV2
j_call: TRBJ2-1
d_call: NA
clone_size: NA
cdr3_nt: TGTGCCAGCAGTGACACGGGGGTAACATCCTACAATGAGCAGTTCTTC
cdr3_aa: CASSDTGVTSYNEQFF

v_call: TRBV20-1
j_call: TRBJ1-6
d_call: NA
clone_size: NA
cdr3_nt: TGCAGTGCTAGAGATTTGGAGGAGTCACCCCTCCACTTT
cdr3_aa: CSARDLEESPLHF

v_call: TRBV7-8
j_call: TRBJ2-3
d_call: NA
clone_size: NA
cdr3_nt: TGTGCCAGCAGCTTAGCCTGGGGGCAAGATACGCAGTATTTT
cdr3_aa: CASSLAWGQDTQYF

v_call: TRBV6-1
j_call: TRBJ2-7
d_call: TRBD2
clone_size: NA
cdr3_nt: TGTGCCAGCGGGACTGCCTCTAGCGGGGCGGGGGACGAGCAGTACTTC
cdr3_aa: CASGTASSGAGDEQYF

v_call: TRBV19
j_call: TRBJ2-7
d_call: TRBD2
clone_size: NA
cdr3_nt: TGTGCCAGTAGTCCCGGGACTAGCGGAGGCTCCTACGAGCAGTACTTC
cdr3_aa: CASSPGTSGGSYEQYF

v_call: TRBV24-1
j_call: TRBJ2-1
d_call: NA
clone_size: few
cdr3_nt: TGTGCCACCAGTGATTCTAACAATGAGCAGTTCTTC
cdr3_aa: CATSDSNNEQFF

v_call: TRBV9
j_call: TRBJ2-3
d_call: TRBD2
clone_size: NA
cdr3_nt: TGTGCCAGCAGCGCCGGACTAGCGGGGGGGACTAGCACAGATACGCAGTATTTT
cdr3_aa: CASSAGLAGGTSTDTQYF

v_call: TRBV30
j_call: TRBJ2-7
d_call: TRBD2
clone_size: NA
cdr3_nt: TGTGCCTGGACGTGGGGGGGCTCCTACGAGCAGTACTTC
cdr3_aa: CAWTWGGSYEQYF

v_call: TRBV6-1
j_call: TRBJ1-2
d_call: TRBD1
clone_size: NA
cdr3_nt: TGTGCCAGCAGTCTCCAGGGGGCGGATGGCTACACCTTC
cdr3_aa: CASSLQGADGYTF

v_call: TRBV6-1
j_call: TRBJ2-2
d_call: NA
clone_size: NA
cdr3_nt: TGTGCCAGCAGTCTCCTTCGAACAGGGCCTTGGGGCACCGGGGAGCTGTTTTTT
cdr3_aa: CASSLLRTGPWGTGELFF

v_call: TRBV29-1
j_call: TRBJ2-2
d_call: TRBD1
clone_size: NA
cdr3_nt: TGCAGCGTACCGACAGGGGGGAACACCGGGGAGCTGTTTTTT
cdr3_aa: CSVPTGGNTGELFF

v_call: TRBV12-3/TRBV12-4
j_call: TRBJ2-7
d_call: NA
clone_size: NA
cdr3_nt: TGTGCCAGCAGTCCCCTAGGATGGAATCGAAACTACGAGCAGTACTTC
cdr3_aa: CASSPLGWNRNYEQYF

v_call: TRBV20-1
j_call: TRBJ1-1
d_call: TRBD1
clone_size: many
cdr3_nt: TGCAGTGCTAGGACAGGGAGGGGGCCTGAAGCTTTCTTT
cdr3_aa: CSARTGRGPEAFF

v_call: TRBV5-5
j_call: TRBJ2-1
d_call: NA
clone_size: NA
cdr3_nt: TGTGCCAGCAGTTCCTCCGTTAATGAGCAGTTCTTC
cdr3_aa: CASSSSVNEQFF

v_call: TRBV27
j_call: TRBJ1-1
d_call: NA
clone_size: NA
cdr3_nt: TGTGCCAGCAGCCTAGGGGGAGGGGAGACTGAAGCTTTCTTT
cdr3_aa: CASSLGGGETEAFF

v_call: TRBV27
j_call: TRBJ1-5
d_call: TRBD1
clone_size: NA
cdr3_nt: TGTGCCAGCAGTTTATCCGGGACAGGGCGAGACAATCAGCCCCAGCATTTT
cdr3_aa: CASSLSGTGRDNQPQHF

v_call: TRBV2
j_call: TRBJ1-1
d_call: NA
clone_size: NA
cdr3_nt: TGTGCCAGCAGTGGAGCGGAACAAACGAACACTGAAGCTTTCTTT
cdr3_aa: CASSGAEQTNTEAFF

v_call: TRBV27
j_call: TRBJ1-6
d_call: NA
clone_size: once
cdr3_nt: TGTGCCAGCAGTACGCTGACACCCCCTAGGGAAAATTCACCCCTCCACTTT
cdr3_aa: CASSTLTPPRENSPLHF

v_call: TRBV24-1
j_call: TRBJ2-2
d_call: TRBD1
clone_size: few
cdr3_nt: TGTGCCACCAGTTCGACAGGGCAGAACACCGGGGAGCTGTTTTTT
cdr3_aa: CATSSTGQNTGELFF

v_call: TRBV6-6
j_call: TRBJ2-1
d_call: NA
clone_size: NA
cdr3_nt: TGTGCCAGCAGTTACTCGATTCAGAGCTCCTACAATGAGCAGTTCTTC
cdr3_aa: CASSYSIQSSYNEQFF

v_call: TRBV6-2/TRBV6-3
j_call: TRBJ2-5
d_call: NA
clone_size: NA
cdr3_nt: TGTGCCAGCAGGTCCAGGGACTTCCAAGAGACCCAGTACTTC
cdr3_aa: CASRSRDFQETQYF

v_call: TRBV4-1
j_call: TRBJ2-3
d_call: NA
clone_size: NA
cdr3_nt: TGCGCCAGCAGCCAAGTGCTGGTCGGGGCCCTCCGCACAGATACGCAGTATTTT
cdr3_aa: CASSQVLVGALRTDTQYF